A single sample gave rise to the 2 T cell receptor beta chains below, sequenced in a study of OX40 agonist ivuxolimab in advanced cancers. Repertoires were generated with immunoSEQ multiplex PCR, while TCRdb's copy carries only in-frame clones and drops some. The data hold more than 9,500 clones, with 80% to 95% observed a single time. The source material was CD4+ or CD8+ T cells sorted from blood, sampled in a trial of the OX40 agonist ivuxolimab. Receptors originate from an adult with an advanced solid tumor such as melanoma, head and neck, liver or kidney cancer.

J is TRBJ1-6 and V is TRBV19; the match to TRBD1 covers 7 bases. This CDR3 contains 16 residues. From germline, CDR1 is LNHDA and CDR2 SQIVND (reference sequence). Trimming took 5 bases from V and 7 from J; bases not matched to a gene: 11. The CDR3 bases are TGTGCCAGTAGTTGGTCCCGGCCGGGACAGAATTCACCCCTCCACTTT. Residues: CASSWSRPGQNSPLHF.

The gene calls are TRBV4-3 and TRBJ1-5; no firm D call. Germline V gene lookup returns CDR1 LGHNA and CDR2 YSLEER. CDR3 length equals 18 residues. V lost 0 bases to trimming and J lost 0 bases, with 15 bases between them. The CDR3 DNA follows: TGCGCCAGCAGCCAAGAGTCGGTGTTGCCATATAGCAATCAGCCCCAGCATTTT. Protein: CASSQESVLPYSNQPQHF.